The 26 T cell receptor beta chains in this list originate from one sample, sequenced in a study of Ad26.COV2.S vaccination and SARS-CoV-2 variants. The method was immunoSEQ multiplex PCR; TCRdb's version includes in-frame clones alone and lacks a portion of them. This sample yields hundreds of thousands of clones, of which about 89% are seen a single time; just under 5% belongs to the top ten. Treatment here: about 20 received Ad26.COV2.S at low or high dose, single or two shots; 5 received placebo; per-sample allocation not given. Samples came from day 63 after the first vaccine or placebo injection. Sequencing used peripheral blood, obtained in a trial of Ad26.COV2.S vaccine versus placebo. These receptor sequences come from a person aged 18-60 years who received the Ad26.COV2.S COVID-19 vaccine or a placebo.

The CDR3 bases are TGCGCCAGCAGCCCGGGGGGCGACACCTACGAGCAGTACTTC. Amino acid sequence: CASSPGGDTYEQYF. The rearrangement joins TRBV4-1 to TRBJ2-7, with D perhaps matching TRBD2 (7 bases). V was trimmed by 4 bases and J by 2 bases, leaving 12 bases between them. CDR3 length: 14 amino acids. CDR1 MGHRA and CDR2 YSYEKL come from the germline V gene.

This clone was counted a single time. The rearrangement joins TRBV28 to TRBJ2-2; a weak D match, TRBD2 (6 bases). Germline CDR1 MDHEN, CDR2 SYDVKM. This CDR3 is 16 amino acids long. V was cut by 5 bases and J by 1 base, with 14 bases left in between. The CDR3 is CASSPTGLLNTGELFF. DNA for the CDR3: TGTGCCAGCAGTCCTACGGGACTCCTGAACACCGGGGAGCTGTTTTTT.

The genes are TRBV3-1 (or the pseudogene TRBV3-2) and TRBJ1-1, with D uncertain. Looked up from germline, CDR1 is LGHDT and CDR2 is YNNKEL (reference sequence). V lost 2 bases and J lost 7, with 8 bases in between. The CDR3 is 12 residues long. CDR3 loop: CASSQPRGEAFF. DNA for the CDR3: TGTGCCAGCAGCCAACCCCGGGGTGAAGCTTTCTTT.

The CDR3 loop is CASSEGGLATYNEQFF. In DNA form, the CDR3 reads TGTGCCAGCAGTGAAGGGGGGCTAGCGACCTACAATGAGCAGTTCTTC. This chain joins TRBV2 and TRBJ2-1; D is possibly TRBD1 or TRBD2 (6 bases each). The CDR3 covers 16 residues. Trimming removed 1 base at V and 2 bases at J, with 12 bases between. Germline CDR1 SNHLY, CDR2 FYNNEI. The entire variable domain, with the rest obtained from reference TRBV2 and TRBJ2-1, is as follows: EPEVTQTPSHQVTQMGQEVILRCVPISNHLYFYWYRQILGQKVEFLVSFYNNEISEKSEIFDDQFSVERPDGSNFTLKIRSTKLEDSAMYFCASSEGGLATYNEQFFGPGTRLTVL.

This clone came up once. The rearrangement joins TRBV9 to TRBJ2-1; no reliable D call. Germline V gene sequence: CDR1 SGDLS, CDR2 YYNGEE. V was pared by 0 bases and J by 6 bases, with 10 bases between. The CDR3 covers 14 residues. This chain's CDR3 is CASSVDQRSNEQFF. The DNA for the CDR3 is TGTGCCAGCAGCGTAGATCAGCGATCCAATGAGCAGTTCTTC.

The chain joins TRBV9 to TRBJ1-3; D unclear. V dropped 0 bases and J dropped 0 bases, with 7 bases sitting between them. The V gene's germline CDR1 is SGDLS and CDR2 YYNGEE. The CDR3 length is 15 residues. CDR3 in amino acids: CASSVAAHSGNTIYF. DNA of the CDR3: TGTGCCAGCAGCGTAGCCGCTCACTCTGGAAACACCATATATTTT.

The chain uses TRBV6-5 and TRBJ1-1; D is undetermined. Germline CDR1 reads MNHEY; CDR2 reads SVGAGI. CDR3 length equals 14 residues. The V end lost 6 bases, the J end lost 2 bases, and 13 bases lay between the germline ends. The CDR3 DNA sequence: TGTGCCAGCAGGAGGTTAGAGATAAACACTGAAGCTTTCTTT. Residues: CASRRLEINTEAFF.

CDR3 coding DNA: TGCAGCGTCAGGTTCCAGGCAGATACGCAGTATTTT. This translates into CSVRFQADTQYF. This sequence joins TRBV29-1 and TRBJ2-3; D is unresolved. The CDR3 length is 12 residues. In germline, CDR1 is SQVTM, CDR2 ANQGSEA. The V end lost 6 bases, the J end lost 4 bases, and 11 bases lay between the germline ends.

The rearrangement uses TRBV28 and TRBJ1-2; D unclear. V shed 6 bases and J shed 5 bases, with 10 bases lying between them. The CDR3 consists of 12 residues. Germline CDR1 is MDHEN and CDR2 is SYDVKM. In nucleotides, the CDR3 is TGTGCCAGCAGCCCCGGAGGGTATGGCTACACCTTC. Translation gives CASSPGGYGYTF.

The V gene is TRBV7-2, the J gene TRBJ1-2; D gene uncertain. Deletions cut 2 bases from V and 4 bases from J, with 14 bases between. The CDR3 consists of 15 residues. Germline CDR1 SGHTA, CDR2 FQGNSA. The CDR3 is CASSLSRAGAYGYTF. The CDR3 DNA reads as TGTGCCAGCAGCTTATCACGGGCGGGCGCCTATGGCTACACCTTC.

This chain joins TRBV5-8 and TRBJ2-7; D is uncertain. The CDR3 runs to 13 residues. The V end lost 1 base, the J end lost 0 bases, and 5 bases lay between the germline ends. Germline CDR1 and CDR2: SGHTS and YDEGEE. The CDR3 reads CASSLQSSYEQYF. CDR3 bases: TGTGCCAGCAGCTTGCAGAGCTCCTACGAGCAGTACTTC.

The gene calls are TRBV21-1 and TRBJ2-2; the D call in the table, TRBD1, was not verified against the DNA. TRBV21-1 is tagged as a pseudogene. There are 13 residues in the CDR3. This CDR3 is CAGRSLNTGELFF. The DNA for the CDR3 is TGTGCGGGGCGGTCGTTGAACACCGGGGAGCTGTTTTTT.

The rearrangement uses TRBV7-2 and TRBJ2-5; D may be TRBD1 (6 bases). This CDR3 region has 16 residues. CDR1 and CDR2 from the germline V gene are SGHTA and FQGNSA. V shed 5 bases and J shed 5 bases, with 21 bases lying between them. The CDR3 spells CASSEVGTRGRETQYF. The CDR3 nucleotides read TGTGCCAGCAGCGAAGTAGGGACAAGGGGCCGGGAGACCCAGTACTTC.

A note on this clone: This CDR3 is also generated by other DNA sequences in the sample. The chain is built from TRBV27 and TRBJ2-5; D gene unclear. V lost 3 bases and J lost 4, with 3 bases in between. Germline assignment: CDR1 MNHEY and CDR2 SMNVEV (reference sequence). The CDR3 has 11 amino acids. Written as DNA, the CDR3 is TGTGCCAGCAGTTTCAGAGAGACCCAGTACTTC. Translated: CASSFRETQYF.

The chain recombines TRBV7-4 with TRBJ2-7; TRBD1 aligns across 9 bases. CDR1 and CDR2 (germline): SGHVT, SQSDAQ. The CDR3 spans 16 residues. Unmatched junction bases numbered 10, after V lost 5 bases and J lost 2 bases. The CDR3 bases are TGTGCCAGCAGCACCATCTGGACAGGGGAAACCTACGAGCAGTACTTC. Translating gives CASSTIWTGETYEQYF.

This chain connects TRBV7-9 to TRBJ1-4; 9 nucleotides match TRBD1. The CDR3 totals 14 residues. Trimming cost V 5 bases and J 8 bases; bases outside gene matches: 6. The germline V gene has CDR1 SEHNR and CDR2 FQNEAQ (reference sequence). The CDR3 DNA is TGTGCCAGCAGCAGGACAGGGGCCGGGGAAAAACTGTTTTTT. Protein sequence: CASSRTGAGEKLFF.

The V and J genes are TRBV3-1 (or the pseudogene TRBV3-2) and TRBJ2-1, with 8 bases identical to TRBD2. Losses at the gene ends were 2 bases for V and 10 bases for J; bases not matched to a gene: 16. The germline V gene encodes CDR1 LGHDT and CDR2 YNNKEL (reference sequence). The CDR3 covers 17 residues. Here the CDR3 reads CASSQRLSGGLSREQFF. In DNA, the CDR3 is TGTGCCAGCAGCCAAAGGTTGTCGGGAGGGCTAAGTCGGGAGCAGTTCTTC.

This clone was seen once. The chain couples TRBV3-1 (or the pseudogene TRBV3-2) to TRBJ2-1, with a possible D match to TRBD2 (6 bases). Germline CDR1 reads LGHDT; CDR2 reads YNNKEL (reference sequence). Trimming took off 1 base at V and 4 bases at J, with 8 bases between the two ends. The CDR3 length is 14 residues. CDR3 region: CASSQGRDYNEQFF. The CDR3 region has the DNA TGTGCCAGCAGCCAAGGGCGGGATTACAATGAGCAGTTCTTC.

The CDR3 sequence is CASSWTGGYEQYF. The CDR3 nucleotides read TGCGCCAGCAGCTGGACAGGGGGTTACGAGCAGTACTTC. The rearrangement links TRBV5-1 to TRBJ2-7, with TRBD1 matching 10 bases. This CDR3 has 13 residues. Germline CDR1 SGHRS, CDR2 YFSETQ. Trimming cost V 3 bases and J 4 bases; bases outside gene matches: 1.

The chain carries TRBV6-6 and TRBJ2-7; D may be TRBD1 (6 bases). Looked up from germline, CDR1 is MNHNY and CDR2 is SVGAGI (reference sequence). V lost 6 bases and J lost 3, with 12 bases in between. The CDR3 loop spans 13 amino acids. The CDR3 coding sequence is TGTGCCAGCAGCCGGGAACAGGGCTACGAGCAGTACTTC. Its translation: CASSREQGYEQYF.

The table lists this clone with a count of one. The gene calls are TRBV5-1 and TRBJ2-3; D is possibly TRBD1 (6 bases). The V end lost 2 bases, the J end lost 3 bases, and 13 bases lay between the germline ends. This CDR3 has 15 amino acids. Looked up from germline, CDR1 is SGHRS and CDR2 is YFSETQ. The CDR3 sequence is CASSFSGHETDTQYF. The DNA of the CDR3 is TGCGCCAGCAGCTTTTCGGGACACGAAACAGATACGCAGTATTTT. The variable domain in full, completed from reference TRBV5-1 and TRBJ2-3, reads KAGVTQTPRYLIKTRGQQVTLSCSPISGHRSVSWYQQTPGQGLQFLFEYFSETQRNKGNFPGRFSGRQFSNSRSEMNVSTLELGDSALYLCASSFSGHETDTQYFGPGTRLTVL.

The rearrangement links TRBV5-3 to TRBJ1-5, with no clear D. TRBV5-3 is flagged as an ORF with uncertain function. Trimming cost V 4 bases and J 1 base, with 9 bases left between them. This CDR3 comprises 14 residues. This chain's CDR3 is CARSKAYSNQPQHF. The CDR3 DNA sequence: TGTGCCAGAAGCAAAGCGTACAGCAATCAGCCCCAGCATTTT.

The chain carries TRBV20-1 and TRBJ2-5; no definite D call. V was clipped by 7 bases and J by 2 bases, with 8 bases between them. From germline, CDR1 is DFQATT and CDR2 SNEGSKA (reference sequence). This CDR3 contains 11 residues. This chain's CDR3 is CSVTIQETQYF. The CDR3 bases are TGCAGTGTCACTATTCAAGAGACCCAGTACTTC.

The chain has TRBV11-2 and TRBJ2-7; D is possibly TRBD1 (6 bases). V lost 5 bases and J lost 8, with 22 bases in between. Germline-derived CDR1 and CDR2 are SGHAT and FQNNGV. This CDR3 has 15 residues. CDR3 in amino acids: CASSTLTGTLSQQYF. CDR3 sequence (DNA): TGTGCCAGCAGCACTCTCACAGGGACCCTATCTCAGCAGTACTTC.

This clone has more than one count but fewer than ten. This chain links TRBV3-1 (or the pseudogene TRBV3-2) with TRBJ2-5; 11 bases fit TRBD1. Germline V gene lookup returns CDR1 LGHDT and CDR2 YNNKEL (reference sequence). The CDR3 contains 15 residues. V gave up 4 bases and J gave up 2 bases; unmatched junction bases: 3. The CDR3 region has the DNA TGTGCCAGCAGCCTGGGGACAGGGGGTCAAGAGACCCAGTACTTC. This encodes CASSLGTGGQETQYF.

This chain uses TRBV4-2 with TRBJ2-7, with TRBD1 identical over 7 bases. Losses at the gene ends were 2 bases for V and 5 bases for J; bases not matched to a gene: 12. CDR1 and CDR2 (germline): LGHNA, YNFKEQ. This CDR3 contains 16 residues. The CDR3 loop reads CASSQTLLATGNEQYF. CDR3 nucleotide sequence: TGTGCCAGCAGCCAAACACTCCTCGCGACAGGGAACGAGCAGTACTTC.